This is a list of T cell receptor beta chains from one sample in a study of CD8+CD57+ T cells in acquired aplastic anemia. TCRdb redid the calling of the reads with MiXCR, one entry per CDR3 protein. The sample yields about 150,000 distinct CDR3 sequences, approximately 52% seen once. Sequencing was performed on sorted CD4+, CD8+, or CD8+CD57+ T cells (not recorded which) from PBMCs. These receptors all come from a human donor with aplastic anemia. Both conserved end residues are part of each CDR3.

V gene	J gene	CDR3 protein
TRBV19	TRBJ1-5	CASSIGKVNQPQHF
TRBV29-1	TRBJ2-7	CSVVVGGYEQYF
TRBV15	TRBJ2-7	CATSREGPGAYEQYF
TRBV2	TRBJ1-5	CASSERGAANQPQHF
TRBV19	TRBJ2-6	CASSTRTGVLSGANVLTF
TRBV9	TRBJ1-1	CASSVDSTEAFF
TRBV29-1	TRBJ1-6	CSVRGRAIDSPLHF
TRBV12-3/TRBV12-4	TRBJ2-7	CASSLTGEEQYF
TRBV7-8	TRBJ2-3	CASSLDGNTQYF
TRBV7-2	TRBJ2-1	CASSIGSGNEQFF
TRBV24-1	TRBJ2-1	CATSDTDGASYNEQFF
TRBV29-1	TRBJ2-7	CSVGSTGTTSGEQYF
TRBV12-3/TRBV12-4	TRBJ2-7	CASSFSPPPYEQYF
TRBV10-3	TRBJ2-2	CAISPQGNTGELFF
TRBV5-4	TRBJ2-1	CASSWGLAGGLISYNEQFF
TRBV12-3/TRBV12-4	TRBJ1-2	CASSLGGTGYTF
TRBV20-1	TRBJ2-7	CSAPVSAAPYEQYF
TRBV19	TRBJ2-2	CASSQGWNTGELFF
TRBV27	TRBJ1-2	CASSLTGLDGYTF
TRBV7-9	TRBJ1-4	CASSLTRGEEKLFF
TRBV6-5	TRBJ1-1	CASSYQTNTEAFF
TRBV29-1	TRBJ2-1	CSVSNDAGSYNEQFF
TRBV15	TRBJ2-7	CATSRDLRHVPYEQYF
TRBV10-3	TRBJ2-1	CVISEISSGRSYNEQFF
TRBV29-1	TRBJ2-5	CSVRTPELIQETQYF
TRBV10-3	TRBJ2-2	CAISSTGLAGGLSTGELFF
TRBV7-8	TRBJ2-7	CASSYVPQGAYEQYF
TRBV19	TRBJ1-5	CASRKTGVLNQPQHF
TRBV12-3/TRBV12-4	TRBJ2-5	CASSQLQGPSQETQYF
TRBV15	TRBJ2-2	CATSRGGAGELFF
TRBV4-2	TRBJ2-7	CASSRPDRLGGF
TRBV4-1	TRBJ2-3	CASSQEVTGGSDTQYF
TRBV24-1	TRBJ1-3	CATTEVLSGNTIYF
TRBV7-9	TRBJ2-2	CASSYSGELFF
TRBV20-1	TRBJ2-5	CSARELAGPGETQYF
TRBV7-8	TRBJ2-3	CASRPGRPRSDTQYF
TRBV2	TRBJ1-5	CASSQSGWTQPQHF
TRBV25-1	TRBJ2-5	CASTPGNTYTGQETQYF
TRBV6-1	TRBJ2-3	CASSTRTPFVTDTQYF
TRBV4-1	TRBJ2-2	CASSQDLSGELFF
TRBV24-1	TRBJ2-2	CATRDPTGELFF
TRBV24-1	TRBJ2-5	CATSEGGVETQYF
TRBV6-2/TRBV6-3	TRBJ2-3	CASSYIDTSTDTQYF
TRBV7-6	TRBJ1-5	CASSLSRDRVDCNQPQHF
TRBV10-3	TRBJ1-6	CAISSPNTGITDSPLHF
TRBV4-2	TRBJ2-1	CASSQEHRVGSYNEQFF
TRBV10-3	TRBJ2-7	CAISEPGTGLDEQYF